The 27 T cell receptor beta chains reported below all come from one sample, sequenced in a study of graft-versus-host responses after intestinal transplantation. Their recognized antigens are unknown. Sequenced by immunoSEQ multiplex PCR; TCRdb stores in-frame clones only, minus some. The table lists fewer than 50,000 clones, approximately 88% of them singletons. The specimen comprised unstimulated CD4+ T cells sorted from spleen or lymph node cells, sampled before transplant. These TCRs come from a human donor who was the organ donor for an intestinal transplant.

The chain recombines TRBV7-9 with TRBJ2-5; 9 bases match TRBD2. Trimming removed 0 bases from V and 5 bases from J; junction bases left unmatched: 1. CDR1 SEHNR and CDR2 FQNEAQ come from the germline V gene (reference sequence). The CDR3 has 14 residues. The CDR3, as DNA: TGTGCCAGCAGCTTAGCGGCGGGAGGGGAGACCCAGTACTTC. This codes for CASSLAAGGETQYF. Based on the CDR3 plus reference TRBV7-9 and TRBJ2-5, the full variable domain is DTGVSQNPRHKITKRGQNVTFRCDPISEHNRLYWYRQTLGQGPEFLTYFQNEAQLEKSRLLSDRFSAERPKGSFSTLEIQRTEQGDSAMYLCASSLAAGGETQYFGPGTRLLVL.

This clone was seen just once. This chain's CDR3 is CASSFVNTEAFF. The DNA of the CDR3 is TGTGCCAGCAGCTTTGTGAACACTGAAGCTTTCTTT. The genes are TRBV11-3 and TRBJ1-1; the D is unclear. The germline CDR1 and CDR2 sequences are SGHNT and YENEEA. The CDR3 extends over 12 amino acids. Trimming left V 3 bases short and J 0 bases short, with 2 bases between.

V is TRBV6-1 and J is TRBJ2-7; 9 bases line up with TRBD1. The CDR3 extends over 13 amino acids. J lost 6 bases, V lost 6 bases, and 6 bases had no gene match. Germline CDR1 reads MNHNS; CDR2 reads SASEGT. The CDR3 coding sequence is TGTGCCAGCAGCCGGACAGGGGAGGCCGAGCAGTACTTC. This sequence encodes CASSRTGEAEQYF.

This clone was detected only once. V is TRBV5-4 and J is TRBJ2-5; 11 bases line up with TRBD2. CDR1 is SGHNT and CDR2 is YYREEE in the germline V gene (reference sequence). Unmatched junction bases numbered 11, after V lost 4 bases and J lost 6 bases. The CDR3 is made up of 16 amino acids. Here the CDR3 reads CASSLPTSGMLKTQYF. The DNA of the CDR3 is TGTGCCAGCAGCCTCCCGACTAGCGGGATGCTAAAGACCCAGTACTTC.

This chain joins TRBV5-1 and TRBJ2-7, with TRBD1 identical over 10 bases. This CDR3 has 14 residues. Germline V gives CDR1 SGHRS, CDR2 YFSETQ. Trimming cost V 5 bases and J 6 bases; bases outside gene matches: 8. As DNA, the CDR3 is TGCGCCAGCAGACCCGGGACAGGGGCCCTCGAGCAGTACTTC. Its translation: CASRPGTGALEQYF.

V usage is TRBV5-1 and J usage is TRBJ2-7; 8 nucleotides line up with TRBD1. V lost 3 bases to trimming and J lost 6 bases; unmatched junction nucleotides: 8. The germline V gene encodes CDR1 SGHRS and CDR2 YFSETQ. The CDR3 consists of 14 residues. This chain's CDR3 is CASSWTGIRSEQYF. CDR3 bases: TGCGCCAGCAGCTGGACAGGGATACGGTCCGAGCAGTACTTC.

This clone showed up just a few times. This sequence joins TRBV7-2 and TRBJ2-1; 8 positions agree with TRBD1. The CDR3 runs 15 residues. V lost 5 bases, J lost 5 bases, and 8 bases stayed unmatched. Germline CDR1 is SGHTA and CDR2 is FQGNSA. CDR3 bases: TGTGCCAGCAGCCCATATCGACAGGGGCACAATGAGCAGTTCTTC. Its protein product is CASSPYRQGHNEQFF.

The V call is TRBV9, the J call TRBJ2-2; either TRBD1 or TRBD2 may fit D (6 bases each). The CDR3 consists of 14 residues. Trimming took off 0 bases at V and 8 bases at J, with 11 bases between the two ends. Looked up from germline, CDR1 is SGDLS and CDR2 is YYNGEE. CDR3 loop: CASSVGRGTGELFF. The DNA of the CDR3 is TGTGCCAGCAGCGTAGGGAGGGGGACTGGGGAGCTGTTTTTT.

This clone has only one observation. This sequence joins TRBV6-1 and TRBJ2-7; D unresolved. Deletions cut 10 bases from V and 6 bases from J, with 22 bases between. The CDR3 extends over 14 amino acids. In germline, CDR1 is MNHNS, CDR2 SASEGT. The CDR3 DNA sequence: TGTGCCACCCGCAGAGGTTGGCAAGAAGGCGAGCAGTACTTC. It is translated as CATRRGWQEGEQYF.

The chain combines TRBV18 with TRBJ1-2; TRBD1 aligns across 9 bases. The V gene's germline CDR1 is KGHSH and CDR2 LQKENI. The V and J ends lost 6 bases and 4 bases, in that order; junction bases with no gene match: 12. CDR3 length: 16 amino acids. The CDR3 here is CASSTGRDRETYGYTF. The CDR3 DNA reads as TGTGCCAGCTCTACAGGTCGGGACAGGGAAACCTATGGCTACACCTTC.

This clone was seen once. V is TRBV21-1 and J is TRBJ2-7. TRBV21-1 is labeled a pseudogene. There are 13 residues in the CDR3. The CDR3 is CASSRDRSYEQYF. For the CDR3, the DNA is TGTGCCAGCAGCCGAGACCGCTCCTACGAGCAGTACTTC.

This clone was observed once. The chain has TRBV18 and TRBJ2-1, with TRBD2 matching over 8 bases. Germline V CDR1 and CDR2: KGHSH, LQKENI. The CDR3 length is 13 residues. After removal of 3 bases from V and 7 bases from J, the junction contained 2 bases not matched to a gene. The DNA of the CDR3 is TGTGCCAGCTCACCCATAGCGGGAAATGAGCAGTTCTTC. It encodes CASSPIAGNEQFF.

V and J are TRBV11-2 and TRBJ1-4, with TRBD1 matching over 7 bases. The CDR3 extends over 14 amino acids. In germline, CDR1 is SGHAT, CDR2 FQNNGV. Trimming removed 5 bases from V and 0 bases from J; junction bases left unmatched: 0. CDR3 protein: CASSDRATNEKLFF. CDR3 in DNA: TGTGCCAGCAGCGACAGGGCAACTAATGAAAAACTGTTTTTT.

This clone was observed a few times. This sequence joins TRBV25-1 and TRBJ2-6; TRBD2 is a possible D gene (6 bases). The CDR3 length is 15 residues. Germline values: CDR1 MGHDK, CDR2 SYGVNS. With 6 bases removed from V and 4 bases from J, the gap between germline ends came to 13 bases. In DNA form, the CDR3 reads TGTGCCAGCAGCTTACAGGCGGGGGGGGCCAACGTCCTGACTTTC. The encoded protein is CASSLQAGGANVLTF.

The chain uses TRBV2 and TRBJ2-5; tentatively, D is TRBD2 (6 bases). CDR1 and CDR2 from the germline V gene are SNHLY and FYNNEI. The CDR3 length is 15 residues. Trimming cost V 4 bases and J 2 bases, with 14 bases left between them. The CDR3 loop is CASSGRGDLQETQYF. The CDR3 DNA is TGTGCCAGCAGTGGGCGGGGAGATCTACAAGAGACCCAGTACTTC.

The DNA of the CDR3 is TGTGCCAGCAGCCTACGGACAGTAAATCAGCCCCAGCATTTT. Its translation is CASSLRTVNQPQHF. This sequence joins TRBV6-6 and TRBJ1-5; D is perhaps TRBD1 (6 bases). Deletions cut 6 bases from V and 4 bases from J, with 13 bases between. The length of the CDR3 is 14 residues. Germline V gene sequence: CDR1 MNHNY, CDR2 SVGAGI (reference sequence).

This chain connects TRBV9 to TRBJ2-2; D is undetermined. The germline V gene has CDR1 SGDLS and CDR2 YYNGEE. V was cut by 0 bases and J by 0 bases, with 6 bases left in between. The CDR3 runs to 15 residues. Here the CDR3 DNA reads TGTGCCAGCAGCGTAGCTGGGGCGAACACCGGGGAGCTGTTTTTT. Its protein is CASSVAGANTGELFF.

This sequence joins TRBV19 and TRBJ1-5; possibly TRBD1 for D (5 bases). From germline, CDR1 is LNHDA and CDR2 SQIVND (reference sequence). CDR3 size: 15 residues. V lost 3 bases to trimming and J lost 0 bases, with 9 bases between them. The CDR3 DNA reads as TGTGCCAGTAGTATGGTAGGGACTAGCAATCAGCCCCAGCATTTT. Translated: CASSMVGTSNQPQHF.

This chain connects TRBV6-1 to TRBJ1-6, with 9 nucleotides matching TRBD1. CDR1 and CDR2 (germline): MNHNS, SASEGT. J was trimmed by 7 bases and V by 10 bases; bases with no gene match: 5. CDR3 size: 13 residues. This CDR3 is CATGGQGNSPLHF. Here the CDR3 DNA reads TGTGCCACTGGGGGACAGGGCAATTCACCCCTCCACTTT.

The chain is built from TRBV6-1 and TRBJ2-1; 8 bases match TRBD2. Trimming removed 7 bases from V and 4 bases from J; junction bases left unmatched: 6. Germline V gene data show CDR1 as MNHNS and CDR2 as SASEGT. The CDR3 covers 14 residues. Here the CDR3 DNA reads TGTGCCAGCAACGCGGGACTAGATTACAATGAGCAGTTCTTC. Translating it yields CASNAGLDYNEQFF.

This clone is a singleton in its sample. The chain has TRBV11-2 and TRBJ1-2; 7 bases line up with TRBD1. Germline values: CDR1 SGHAT, CDR2 FQNNGV. Losses at the gene ends were 8 bases for V and 3 bases for J; bases not matched to a gene: 15. The CDR3 runs 16 residues. CDR3 in amino acids: CASRPGQSPAYYGYTF. DNA of the CDR3: TGTGCCAGCCGGCCGGGACAGTCCCCAGCTTACTATGGCTACACCTTC.

This clone was counted between two and nine times. The rearrangement uses TRBV25-1 and TRBJ2-1; no reliable D call. Germline-derived CDR1 and CDR2 are MGHDK and SYGVNS. This CDR3 comprises 11 residues. V shed 0 bases and J shed 6 bases, with 0 bases lying between them. CDR3 residues: CASSEYNEQFF. In nucleotides, the CDR3 is TGTGCCAGCAGTGAATACAATGAGCAGTTCTTC. The full variable domain, rest sourced from reference TRBV25-1 and TRBJ2-1, is EADIYQTPRYLVIGTGKKITLECSQTMGHDKMYWYQQDPGMELHLIHYSYGVNSTEKGDLSSESTVSRIRTEHFPLTLESARPSHTSQYLCASSEYNEQFFGPGTRLTVL.

The chain carries TRBV2 and TRBJ2-5; 10 nucleotides agree with TRBD2. Germline V gene data show CDR1 as SNHLY and CDR2 as FYNNEI. This CDR3 has 15 amino acids. The V gene end was trimmed by 5 bases and the J gene end by 4 bases; junction bases not matched to a gene: 7. Here the CDR3 reads CASSPGLAEIETQYF. The CDR3 DNA follows: TGTGCCAGCAGTCCCGGACTAGCGGAAATAGAGACCCAGTACTTC.

CDR3 residues: CASSTNPSPHTGELFF. CDR3 bases: TGTGCCAGCAGCACAAACCCTTCCCCTCACACCGGGGAGCTGTTTTTT. J is TRBJ2-2 and V is TRBV9; no reliable D call. The V and J ends lost 4 bases and 3 bases respectively, with 16 bases between them. Germline CDR1 and CDR2: SGDLS and YYNGEE. This CDR3 comprises 16 residues.

This clone was detected only a few times. The genes are TRBV6-1 and TRBJ2-1; weak D call: TRBD1 (5 bases). Per the germline V gene, CDR1 is MNHNS and CDR2 is SASEGT. CDR3 length: 12 residues. V was clipped by 6 bases and J by 8 bases, with 11 bases between them. This CDR3 is CASSEQDHEQFF. DNA for the CDR3: TGTGCCAGCAGCGAACAGGACCATGAGCAGTTCTTC.

The chain has TRBV30 and TRBJ2-7; 8 nucleotides line up with TRBD1. The CDR3 spans 13 residues. Losses at the gene ends were 1 base for V and 1 base for J; bases not matched to a gene: 0. Germline CDR1 reads GTSNPN; CDR2 reads SVGIG (reference sequence). The DNA for the CDR3 is TGTGCCTGGAGTGGGACAGGGTCCTACGAGCAGTACTTC. Amino acid sequence: CAWSGTGSYEQYF.

The genes are TRBV18 and TRBJ2-7, with a possible D match to TRBD2 (7 bases). V was trimmed by 1 base and J by 7 bases, leaving 17 bases between them. CDR1 KGHSH and CDR2 LQKENI come from the germline V gene. This CDR3 region has 15 residues. DNA of the CDR3: TGTGCCAGCTCACCACTTTCGGGGGGCGCAGGGGAGCAGTACTTC. This codes for CASSPLSGGAGEQYF.